A single sample is the source of the 20 T cell receptor beta chains below, sequenced in a study of T-cell reconstitution after alpha-beta-depleted transplantation in children. A library of TCRbeta sequences, prepared with unique molecular identifiers, was generated. TCRdb redid the calling of the PCR reads with MiXCR, one entry per CDR3 protein. This sample has 40,000 to 60,000 distinct CDR3 sequences, with approximately 9.2% found just once. This material consisted of PBMCs, mostly from graft donor cells, taken 60 days after TCRalphabeta/CD19-depleted stem cell transplant. All receptors come from a male patient aged 2-15 years who had a stem cell transplant for chronic granulomatous disease, so the T cells may come from the graft donor.

This clonotype came up many times. The gene calls are TRBV12-3 or TRBV12-4 and TRBJ1-5, with no clear D. Trimming stripped 7 bases from V and 0 bases from J, with 22 bases between. CDR3 length: 18 amino acids. The CDR3 sequence: CASNLGTGHKDSNQPQHF. The CDR3 DNA is TGTGCCAGCAACCTTGGAACGGGCCACAAGGATAGCAATCAGCCCCAGCATTTT.

This rearrangement joins TRBV18 to TRBJ2-6, with D hard to call. The CDR3 loop spans 18 amino acids. The germline V gene has CDR1 KGHSH and CDR2 LQKENI. The V end was cut by 1 base, the J end by 0 bases, with 13 bases between. CDR3 in DNA: TGTGCCAGCTCACCACGGCCGGGCTCAAGCTCTGGGGCCAACGTCCTGACTTTC. This encodes CASSPRPGSSSGANVLTF.

This clonotype was picked up many times. The CDR3 here is CASSLLGPSNTEAFF. CDR3 in DNA: TGTGCCAGCAGCCTCCTGGGGCCATCGAACACTGAAGCTTTCTTT. V usage is TRBV3-1 and J usage is TRBJ1-1; TRBD1 might be the D (5 bases). The CDR3 covers 15 residues. From germline, CDR1 is LGHDT and CDR2 YNNKEL (reference sequence). V was trimmed by 4 bases and J by 1 base, leaving 13 bases between them.

The sample holds many counts of this clonotype. The CDR3 here is CASSYPGQNTGELFF. DNA of the CDR3: TGTGCCAGCAGTTACCCGGGACAAAACACCGGGGAGCTGTTTTTT. V is TRBV6-5 and J is TRBJ2-2; weak D call: TRBD1 (6 bases). Per the germline V gene, CDR1 is MNHEY and CDR2 is SVGAGI. V was clipped by 2 bases and J by 2 bases, with 9 bases between them. The CDR3 length is 15 residues.

As concerns this clonotype: Just one base apart from a much larger clone, this may be a read error. V is TRBV5-1 and J is TRBJ2-4; D is unresolved. Germline V CDR1 and CDR2: SGHRS, YFSETQ. Trimming left V 3 bases short and J 0 bases short, with 13 bases between. The CDR3 extends over 16 amino acids. The DNA of the CDR3 is TGCGCCAGCAGCTACCCAGCGTCCGGAGCCAAAAACATTCAGTACTTC. Protein product: CASSYPASGAKNIQYF.

This clonotype was observed at least ten times. This chain joins TRBV28 and TRBJ2-1, with 15 bases that match TRBD2. Germline trimming cut 5 bases from V and 7 bases from J; bases unmatched to any gene: 9. The germline V gene encodes CDR1 MDHEN and CDR2 SYDVKM. This CDR3 spans 17 amino acids. This CDR3 is CASSPPGLAGGQNEQFF. CDR3 in DNA: TGTGCCAGCAGTCCCCCAGGACTAGCGGGAGGGCAGAATGAGCAGTTCTTC.

This clonotype was seen ten or more times. V is TRBV5-5 and J is TRBJ2-7; D not certain. The CDR3 totals 14 residues. The V end was cut by 2 bases, the J end by 5 bases, with 14 bases between. CDR1 and CDR2 (germline): SGHKS, YYEKEE (reference sequence). The CDR3 reads CASSLSPASHEQYF. CDR3 DNA sequence: TGTGCCAGCAGCTTATCCCCAGCAAGCCACGAGCAGTACTTC.

This clonotype was found many times. This rearrangement joins TRBV11-2 to TRBJ2-1, with a possible D match to TRBD2 (5 bases). V lost 3 bases and J 0 bases, leaving 12 bases between the germline ends. The germline CDR1 and CDR2 sequences are SGHAT and FQNNGV. CDR3 length: 16 amino acids. CDR3 loop: CASSFGLLSSYNEQFF. CDR3 DNA: TGTGCCAGCAGCTTCGGACTCCTGAGCTCCTACAATGAGCAGTTCTTC.

This clonotype was counted many times. The rearrangement joins TRBV6-5 to TRBJ1-4; D may be TRBD1 (5 bases). The V end lost 6 bases, the J end lost 0 bases, and 14 bases lay between the germline ends. The CDR3 spans 16 residues. Germline lookup yields CDR1 MNHEY and CDR2 SVGAGI. In DNA form, the CDR3 reads TGTGCCAGCAGCGCCACGTCGACAGCAACTAATGAAAAACTGTTTTTT. This encodes CASSATSTATNEKLFF.

This clonotype has just a few counts. The rearrangement uses TRBV18 and TRBJ1-2, with a weak D call TRBD1 (5 bases). The germline V and J ends were trimmed by 8 bases and 2 bases, with 12 bases remaining between them. The CDR3 consists of 13 residues. Germline V gene sequence: CDR1 KGHSH, CDR2 LQKENI. The CDR3, as DNA: TGTGCCAGCCCGGAGGCAGGGAACTATGGCTACACCTTC. Protein product: CASPEAGNYGYTF.

This clonotype has only a few counts. J is TRBJ2-7 and V is TRBV29-1; 8 nucleotides line up with TRBD1. Germline V gives CDR1 SQVTM, CDR2 ANQGSEA. Unmatched junction bases numbered 3, after V lost 3 bases and J lost 2 bases. This CDR3 is 13 amino acids long. The CDR3 loop reads CSVEDREPYEQYF. As DNA, the CDR3 is TGCAGCGTTGAGGACAGGGAGCCCTACGAGCAGTACTTC.

This clonotype has at least ten counts. The chain combines TRBV12-3 or TRBV12-4 with TRBJ2-3, with D tentatively TRBD1 (6 bases). The CDR3 runs 15 residues. Deletions cut 5 bases from V and 1 base from J, with 13 bases between. CDR3 sequence reads: CASSRTAVRTDTQYF. The CDR3 coding sequence is TGTGCCAGCAGTCGGACAGCCGTCCGCACAGATACGCAGTATTTT.

This clonotype was observed a few times. The chain couples TRBV20-1 to TRBJ2-7; TRBD2 aligns across 10 bases. The junction had 16 bases not matched to a gene; V was cut back by 4 bases and J by 7 bases. Germline CDR1 is DFQATT and CDR2 is SNEGSKA (reference sequence). This CDR3 region has 16 residues. CDR3 DNA sequence: TGCAGTGCTATCCCGGTCGGGCTAGCGGGAGTTTCGGAGCAGTACTTC. This sequence encodes CSAIPVGLAGVSEQYF.

A few counts support this clonotype. The V gene is TRBV12-3 or TRBV12-4, the J gene TRBJ2-7, with unresolved D. Trimming removed 6 bases from V and 4 bases from J, with 10 bases in between. The length of the CDR3 is 12 residues. The CDR3 DNA reads TGTGCCAGCAGCTCACAGATATACGAGCAGTACTTC. Amino acid sequence: CASSSQIYEQYF.

Ten or more counts support this clonotype. The chain combines TRBV5-1 with TRBJ2-2; 9 nucleotides match TRBD2. Unmatched junction bases numbered 8, after V lost 4 bases and J lost 7 bases. This CDR3 is built from 15 residues. CDR1 and CDR2 (germline): SGHRS, YFSETQ. For the CDR3, the DNA is TGCGCCAGCAGCGCCGAGCGGGGGGCGTTCGGGGAGCTGTTTTTT. Residues: CASSAERGAFGELFF. The variable domain in full, with the rest retrieved from reference TRBV5-1 and TRBJ2-2, is KAGVTQTPRYLIKTRGQQVTLSCSPISGHRSVSWYQQTPGQGLQFLFEYFSETQRNKGNFPGRFSGRQFSNSRSEMNVSTLELGDSALYLCASSAERGAFGELFFGEGSRLTVL.

This clonotype has a count of ten or more. This chain links TRBV20-1 with TRBJ1-2; unclear D gene. Germline V CDR1 and CDR2: DFQATT, SNEGSKA (reference sequence). The CDR3 contains 11 residues. V was trimmed by 0 bases and J by 5 bases, leaving 4 bases between them. The CDR3 nucleotides are TGCAGTGCTAGAGACGGTTATGGCTACACCTTC. Translation: CSARDGYGYTF.

This clonotype was counted at least ten times. The chain carries TRBV20-1 and TRBJ1-2, with 9 bases lining up with TRBD1. The CDR3 totals 13 residues. J gave up 4 bases and V 6 bases, and 6 bases lay outside the gene matches. The germline gives CDR1 DFQATT, CDR2 SNEGSKA (reference sequence). This CDR3 is CSARGGQGYGYTF. The DNA of the CDR3 is TGCAGTGCCCGTGGGGGACAGGGCTATGGCTACACCTTC.

The chain combines TRBV6-4 with TRBJ2-6; the D is unclear. The CDR3 runs to 14 residues. The V end was cut by 5 bases, the J end by 1 base, with 6 bases between. CDR1 and CDR2 (germline): MRHNA, SNTAGT. The CDR3 nucleotides read TGTGCCAGCAGTCCGGTGTCTGGGGCCAACGTCCTGACTTTC. It yields the protein CASSPVSGANVLTF.

V is TRBV5-5 and J is TRBJ2-5; D is undetermined. Germline V gives CDR1 SGHKS, CDR2 YYEKEE (reference sequence). Trimming took off 2 bases at V and 1 base at J, with 6 bases between the two ends. The CDR3 covers 13 residues. The CDR3 sequence: CASSFGVQETQYF. The CDR3 bases are TGTGCCAGCAGCTTTGGGGTCCAAGAGACCCAGTACTTC.

This clonotype was recorded at least ten times. The V call is TRBV20-1, the J call TRBJ1-1; 8 positions match TRBD1. CDR1 DFQATT and CDR2 SNEGSKA come from the germline V gene (reference sequence). This CDR3 comprises 16 residues. V shed 1 base, J shed 5 bases, and the junction held 12 bases outside the gene matches. The chain's CDR3 is CSARVLQGAEGTEAFF. CDR3 DNA sequence: TGCAGTGCTAGAGTACTCCAGGGGGCAGAGGGGACTGAAGCTTTCTTT.